Shown below are 27 T cell receptor beta chains from a single sample sequenced in a study of T cell responses to AZD1222 COVID-19 vaccine. The method was immunoSEQ multiplex PCR; TCRdb's version includes in-frame clones alone and lacks a portion of them. This sample has 180,000 or so clones, with 90% to 95% found just once. The material was peripheral blood, obtained 28 days after the second AZD1222 dose. These receptors came from an adult who received the AZD1222 COVID-19 vaccine.

The chain is built from TRBV4-3 and TRBJ2-7, with TRBD1 matching 9 bases. Looked up from germline, CDR1 is LGHNA and CDR2 is YSLEER. This CDR3 is 16 amino acids long. V lost 2 bases, J lost 2 bases, and 7 bases stayed unmatched. The CDR3: CASSQQPGQGAYEQYF. The DNA for the CDR3 is TGCGCCAGCAGCCAACAACCGGGACAGGGAGCCTACGAGCAGTACTTC.

This chain joins TRBV4-1 and TRBJ1-1; 8 bases line up with TRBD1. V lost 3 bases and J lost 5; bases outside the gene matches: 14. Germline V gene lookup returns CDR1 MGHRA and CDR2 YSYEKL. The length of the CDR3 is 17 residues. DNA for the CDR3: TGCGCCAGCAGCCACGGACAGGGAACCCGCCATGAAACTGAAGCTTTCTTT. Translating gives CASSHGQGTRHETEAFF.

The chain uses TRBV30 and TRBJ1-4; D gene ambiguous. This CDR3 spans 12 amino acids. Germline CDR1 GTSNPN, CDR2 SVGIG (reference sequence). V lost 5 bases and J 8 bases, leaving 12 bases between the germline ends. The CDR3 loop reads CAWGPSPEKLFF. As DNA, the CDR3 is TGTGCCTGGGGCCCCAGTCCGGAAAAACTGTTTTTT. Using reference TRBV30 and TRBJ1-4 for the parts outside the CDR3, the full variable domain is SQTIHQWPATLVQPVGSPLSLECTVEGTSNPNLYWYRQAAGRGLQLLFYSVGIGQISSEVPQNLSASRPQDRQFILSSKKLLLSDSGFYLCAWGPSPEKLFFGSGTQLSVL.

The sample holds a few counts of this clone. The rearrangement uses TRBV4-1 and TRBJ1-4; D is unclear. Trimming took off 2 bases at V and 0 bases at J, with 4 bases between the two ends. The CDR3 consists of 14 residues. Germline V gene sequence: CDR1 MGHRA, CDR2 YSYEKL. The CDR3 spells CASSQQPTNEKLFF. In DNA form, the CDR3 reads TGCGCCAGCAGCCAACAACCAACTAATGAAAAACTGTTTTTT.

The chain joins TRBV7-9 to TRBJ1-4; 12 bases fit TRBD1. The CDR3 length is 16 residues. Germline loops: CDR1 SEHNR, CDR2 FQNEAQ (reference sequence). Trimming removed 5 bases from V and 3 bases from J; junction bases left unmatched: 4. CDR3: CASSPGQGAPNEKLFF. The CDR3 nucleotides read TGTGCCAGCAGCCCGGGACAGGGGGCCCCTAATGAAAAACTGTTTTTT.

This clone was observed once. The V gene is TRBV2, the J gene TRBJ1-1, with D tentatively TRBD1 (5 bases). CDR1 SNHLY and CDR2 FYNNEI come from the germline V gene. The CDR3 loop spans 16 amino acids. With 6 bases removed from V and 1 base from J, the gap between germline ends came to 18 bases. CDR3 in DNA: TGTGCCAGCAGCTTCCTTGGGGGTGGACGGAACACTGAAGCTTTCTTT. This codes for CASSFLGGGRNTEAFF. The variable domain in full, with the rest retrieved from reference TRBV2 and TRBJ1-1, is EPEVTQTPSHQVTQMGQEVILRCVPISNHLYFYWYRQILGQKVEFLVSFYNNEISEKSEIFDDQFSVERPDGSNFTLKIRSTKLEDSAMYFCASSFLGGGRNTEAFFGQGTRLTVV.

This clone occurred once. This rearrangement joins TRBV3-1 (or the pseudogene TRBV3-2) to TRBJ1-1; D is unclear. The V and J ends lost 4 bases and 6 bases respectively, with 18 bases between them. This CDR3 has 15 amino acids. Germline V CDR1 and CDR2: LGHDT, YNNKEL (reference sequence). The CDR3 DNA reads as TGTGCCAGCAGCCCTCGAGGAGGACCTACTTCTGAAGCTTTCTTT. Protein sequence: CASSPRGGPTSEAFF.

This rearrangement joins TRBV7-2 to TRBJ2-2; a weak D match, TRBD1 (5 bases). V was trimmed by 2 bases and J by 7 bases, leaving 14 bases between them. Germline CDR1 is SGHTA and CDR2 is FQGNSA. This CDR3 has 15 amino acids. CDR3 bases: TGTGCCAGCAGCTTATGGCAGGGTGAGAACGGGGAGCTGTTTTTT. Its translation is CASSLWQGENGELFF.

This rearrangement joins TRBV7-2 to TRBJ2-5; D remains ambiguous. From germline, CDR1 is SGHTA and CDR2 FQGNSA. The CDR3 totals 14 residues. Trimming took 5 bases from V and 5 from J, leaving 15 bases between them. The CDR3 region has the DNA TGTGCCAGCAGCCTCGGCACATATGATGAGACCCAGTACTTC. The encoded protein is CASSLGTYDETQYF.

CDR3 region: CASSSLSELYEQYF. The CDR3 DNA sequence: TGTGCCAGCAGTTCCCTTAGCGAGCTCTACGAGCAGTACTTC. The chain combines TRBV27 with TRBJ2-7, with D perhaps TRBD2 (5 bases). Trimming took off 4 bases at V and 3 bases at J, with 13 bases between the two ends. This CDR3 region has 14 residues. Germline loops: CDR1 MNHEY, CDR2 SMNVEV (reference sequence).

V and J are TRBV21-1 and TRBJ2-1; TRBD1, the table's D call, was not compared with the DNA. TRBV21-1 is listed as a pseudogene. CDR3 length: 14 amino acids. The CDR3 region has the DNA TGTGCCAGCAGCAATACGCAGGGCAACAATGAGCAGTTCTTC. Amino acids: CASSNTQGNNEQFF.

The V call is TRBV14, the J call TRBJ2-1; TRBD2 agrees at 9 bases. Germline trimming cut 4 bases from V and 9 bases from J; bases unmatched to any gene: 7. This CDR3 comprises 14 residues. Germline CDR1 reads SGHDN; CDR2 reads FVKESK. The CDR3 DNA is TGTGCCAGCAGCCTCGGTCGGACTAGCGTTGAGCAGTTCTTC. It yields the protein CASSLGRTSVEQFF. Variable domain in full (rest from reference TRBV14 and TRBJ2-1): EAGVTQFPSHSVIEKGQTVTLRCDPISGHDNLYWYRRVMGKEIKFLLHFVKESKQDESGMPNNRFLAERTGGTYSTLKVQPAELEDSGVYFCASSLGRTSVEQFFGPGTRLTVL.

The chain is built from TRBV2 and TRBJ2-7; D not certain. There are 11 residues in the CDR3. V was cut by 9 bases and J by 4 bases, with 10 bases left in between. Germline-derived CDR1 and CDR2 are SNHLY and FYNNEI. The CDR3 protein is CASGREYEQYF. In DNA form, the CDR3 reads TGTGCCAGTGGTAGGGAATACGAGCAGTACTTC.

As regards this clone: The conserved final phenylalanine or tryptophan is absent from the CDR3, which likely points to a read error. This rearrangement joins TRBV6-5 to TRBJ1-2, with 8 nucleotides matching TRBD1. Per germline, CDR1 MNHEY and CDR2 SVGAGI. CDR3 length: 14 amino acids. After removal of 2 bases from V and 3 bases from J, the junction contained 2 bases not matched to a gene. CDR3 amino acids: CASSYGGQDYGYTL. The CDR3 nucleotides are TGTGCCAGCAGTTACGGGGGACAGGACTATGGCTACACCCTC.

V is TRBV15 and J is TRBJ2-7; 7 bases map to TRBD2. In germline, CDR1 is LNHNV, CDR2 YYDKDF (reference sequence). This CDR3 is built from 14 residues. J lost 2 bases, V lost 1 base, and 2 bases had no gene match. The CDR3 loop reads CATSRGGGTYEQYF. For the CDR3, the DNA is TGTGCCACCAGCAGAGGGGGGGGGACCTACGAGCAGTACTTC. The full variable domain, its missing parts supplied by reference TRBV15 and TRBJ2-7, is DAMVIQNPRYQVTQFGKPVTLSCSQTLNHNVMYWYQQKSSQAPKLLFHYYDKDFNNEADTPDNFQSRRPNTSFCFLDIRSPGLGDTAMYLCATSRGGGTYEQYFGPGTRLTVT.

This clone showed up just once. The chain combines TRBV7-2 with TRBJ2-5, with TRBD2 matching 10 bases. Germline CDR1 is SGHTA and CDR2 is FQGNSA. V lost 3 bases, J lost 5 bases, and 9 bases stayed unmatched. The CDR3 is made up of 16 amino acids. DNA of the CDR3: TGTGCCAGCAGCTTGGAGAGACTAGCGGGTCGGGAGACCCAGTACTTC. Encoded protein: CASSLERLAGRETQYF.

On this clone: Other DNA sequences from this sample encode an identical CDR3 as well. V and J are TRBV9 and TRBJ2-5, with 7 positions matching TRBD1. The length of the CDR3 is 15 residues. V lost 0 bases to trimming and J lost 5 bases; unmatched junction nucleotides: 7. The germline V gene has CDR1 SGDLS and CDR2 YYNGEE. Here the CDR3 reads CASSVGVGGGETQYF. CDR3 coding DNA: TGTGCCAGCAGCGTAGGGGTAGGGGGCGGGGAGACCCAGTACTTC.

This chain uses TRBV6-5 with TRBJ2-7, with D possibly TRBD2 on 5 matching bases. V lost 4 bases and J 3 bases, leaving 13 bases between the germline ends. The CDR3 is 14 amino acids. In germline, CDR1 is MNHEY, CDR2 SVGAGI. Here the CDR3 reads CASSSREGGYEQYF. CDR3 DNA: TGTGCCAGCAGTTCTCGAGAGGGCGGCTACGAGCAGTACTTC.

The rearrangement links TRBV7-9 to TRBJ1-1, with a tentative D call TRBD1 (5 bases). The germline V gene encodes CDR1 SEHNR and CDR2 FQNEAQ (reference sequence). V lost 4 bases and J lost 0, with 12 bases in between. The CDR3 runs 15 residues. CDR3 protein: CASSWFQGLNTEAFF. CDR3 in DNA: TGTGCCAGCAGCTGGTTCCAGGGCTTGAACACTGAAGCTTTCTTT.

The V call is TRBV4-1, the J call TRBJ1-4, with no clear D. The CDR3 extends over 16 amino acids. In germline, CDR1 is MGHRA, CDR2 YSYEKL. The V end was cut by 2 bases, the J end by 2 bases, with 12 bases between. The CDR3: CASSQPVIWTNEKLFF. The CDR3 coding sequence is TGCGCCAGCAGCCAACCAGTTATATGGACTAATGAAAAACTGTTTTTT.

Notes on this clone: Other DNA sequences in the same sample also yield this CDR3. The chain employs TRBV19 and TRBJ1-5; no firm D call. The CDR3 is 16 residues long. V lost 5 bases and J lost 0, with 14 bases in between. Germline CDR1 and CDR2: LNHDA and SQIVND (reference sequence). The CDR3 DNA sequence: TGTGCCAGTAGTCCCCAAGGACCTTATAGCAATCAGCCCCAGCATTTT. Protein: CASSPQGPYSNQPQHF.

The chain joins TRBV6-6 to TRBJ1-2, with a possible D match to TRBD1 (5 bases). The CDR3 consists of 14 residues. In germline, CDR1 is MNHNY, CDR2 SVGAGI (reference sequence). V was cut by 10 bases and J by 2 bases, with 17 bases left in between. The CDR3: CAITEGPNNYGYTF. As DNA, the CDR3 is TGTGCCATCACGGAGGGGCCAAACAACTATGGCTACACCTTC.

V and J are TRBV19 and TRBJ1-2; 8 bases align to TRBD1. The germline gives CDR1 LNHDA, CDR2 SQIVND (reference sequence). The V segment lost 6 bases and the J segment 0 bases; nucleotides outside the gene matches: 3. The CDR3 length is 14 residues. The CDR3 loop is CASSRQGTNYGYTF. DNA for the CDR3: TGTGCCAGTAGCAGACAGGGGACTAACTATGGCTACACCTTC.

This clone was detected once. The V gene is TRBV4-1, the J gene TRBJ2-3, with D possibly matching TRBD2 (7 bases). Germline V CDR1 and CDR2: MGHRA, YSYEKL. The CDR3 totals 15 residues. V lost 4 bases, J lost 9 bases, and 20 bases lay in between. The DNA for the CDR3 is TGCGCCAGCAGCCCTGATGGGGGGGGGCTTGGAACGCAGTATTTT. Translation: CASSPDGGGLGTQYF.

The chain recombines TRBV5-6 with TRBJ2-5, with D tentatively TRBD2 (6 bases). This CDR3 region has 13 residues. V lost 2 bases and J lost 5, with 10 bases in between. Germline V gene lookup returns CDR1 SGHDT and CDR2 YYEEEE. The CDR3 nucleotides read TGTGCCAGCAGCTTTGGGAGGACCGAGACCCAGTACTTC. This translates into CASSFGRTETQYF.

The rearrangement joins TRBV10-2 to TRBJ1-2; 10 bases line up with TRBD1. CDR1 is WSHSY and CDR2 is SAAADI in the germline V gene. V lost 5 bases, J lost 7 bases, and 7 bases stayed unmatched. The length of the CDR3 is 14 residues. CDR3 DNA sequence: TGCGCCAGCAGTCCCGGGACAGGGGTTGGTGGCTACACCTTC. Amino acids: CASSPGTGVGGYTF.

The rearrangement joins TRBV27 to TRBJ2-2; possibly TRBD1 for D (5 bases). Germline V gene lookup returns CDR1 MNHEY and CDR2 SMNVEV (reference sequence). Trimming shortened V by 5 bases and J by 2 bases, and 12 bases separated the two germline ends. This CDR3 is 15 amino acids long. CDR3 sequence: CASSPTGDNTGELFF. The CDR3 region has the DNA TGTGCCAGCAGTCCTACAGGTGATAACACCGGGGAGCTGTTTTTT.